The clone carrying this T cell receptor (beta chain) was found many times. Preparing the TCRbeta library involved the use of unique molecular identifiers. MiXCR was run by TCRdb on the PCR reads, yielding one entry per CDR3 protein. Among about 980,000 distinct CDR3 sequences listed, about 29% were seen once. The V gene's germline CDR1 is SQVTM and CDR2 ANQGSEA. The CDR3 has 15 amino acids. Trimming stripped 7 bases from V and 0 bases from J, with 16 bases between. This sample was included in a study of T-cell reconstitution after alpha-beta-depleted transplantation in children. The sample consisted of PBMCs, mostly from graft donor cells, taken 360 days after TCRalphabeta/CD19-depleted stem cell transplant. The rearrangement uses TRBV29-1 and TRBJ2-1; D is unresolved. This clonotype originated in a boy under three years old who had a stem cell transplant for SCID, so the T cells may come from the graft donor. The CDR3 region is CSGSNPRSSYNEQFF. The CDR3 region has the DNA TGCAGCGGTTCAAACCCCCGGAGCTCCTACAATGAGCAGTTCTTC.